Below, 3 T cell receptor beta chains from the same sample are listed, as sequenced in a study of shared clonotypes between healthy human individuals (TCRdb year 2020). Libraries were constructed by the immunoSEQ multiplex PCR assay. TCRdb's version of the immuneACCESS table is confined to in-frame rearrangements and falls short of the full clone set. An unresolved V gene accounts for under half of the shortfall where checked; the remainder is of unknown origin. Recorded for this sample are nearly 1,000,000 clones; approximately 80% of them occurred a single time. The ten largest clones add up to roughly 1.5% of the sample. The sequenced sample was memory CD4+ T cells sorted from blood. The sample's cell subset or site label is to be understood as: CD45RA-negative fraction. The receptors originated from a man aged 18-30 years in good health.

This clone was seen a single time. The chain recombines TRBV6-1 with TRBJ2-1; TRBD2 matches 7 bases. The junction had 10 bases not matched to a gene; V was cut back by 6 bases and J by 5 bases. This CDR3 spans 15 amino acids. Germline CDR1 is MNHNS and CDR2 is SASEGT. CDR3 sequence reads: CASRRGGKYNNEQFF. For the CDR3, the DNA is TGTGCCAGCAGACGCGGGGGAAAATACAACAATGAGCAGTTCTTC.

V and J are TRBV4-2 and TRBJ2-1; TRBD2 matches at 7 bases. Germline CDR1 is LGHNA and CDR2 is YNFKEQ. V shed 0 bases, J shed 0 bases, and the junction held 8 bases outside the gene matches. This CDR3 region has 18 residues. CDR3 in amino acids: CASSQDPPAGSSYNEQFF. The CDR3 DNA reads TGTGCCAGCAGCCAAGATCCCCCAGCGGGAAGCTCCTACAATGAGCAGTTCTTC.

The V and J genes are TRBV7-2 and TRBJ2-7; TRBD2 aligns across 11 bases. Germline lookup yields CDR1 SGHTA and CDR2 FQGNSA. The CDR3 runs to 16 residues. Germline trimming cut 5 bases from V and 0 bases from J; bases unmatched to any gene: 6. The CDR3 nucleotides are TGTGCCAGCAGCCACCGTAGCGGGAGGGCCTCCTACGAGCAGTACTTC. It specifies CASSHRSGRASYEQYF.